This T cell receptor (beta chain) was found in a study of T cell responses to AZD1222 COVID-19 vaccine. Germline loops: CDR1 SEHNR, CDR2 FQNEAQ (reference sequence). CDR3 length: 12 amino acids. The V and J ends lost 4 bases and 3 bases respectively, with 6 bases between them. With respect to this clone: Its antigen is still unknown.

Clones were read by immunoSEQ multiplex PCR, and TCRdb kept only the in-frame ones, dropping some. The sample lists about 99,000 clones; 90% to 95% were seen once. Study-wide results and limits: Among those given AZD1222, only five or six were seropositive at baseline. Rises in breadth and depth of Spike-specific TCRs came after two AZD1222 doses. Repertoire samples came only from after the peak T cell response. Clonal diversity was possibly underestimated; the donors were predominantly white British and more often female.

The chain has TRBV7-9 and TRBJ1-2; D uncertain. This sequence was found in an adult in good health. The specimen comprised peripheral blood, sampled on day 0 of AZD1222 vaccination. CDR3: CASSSGDYGYTF. In DNA, the CDR3 is TGTGCCAGCAGCTCAGGAGACTATGGCTACACCTTC.